The sequence of this T cell receptor beta chain was determined in a study of T cells after yellow fever vaccination. For the study at large: Any fraction with a low cell number was prepared using SMART-Seq v4 Ultra Low Input.

Turning to this clonotype: What it binds is unknown.

Study-level points and caveats: The secondary response was weaker, and its peak arrived faster, on day 5 versus 15. Post-booster reappearance was seen for most primary-vaccination clones (about 96% CD4, around 91% CD8).

TCRdb analysed the 5' RACE reads with MiXCR anew, one entry per CDR3 protein. This repertoire shows a few hundred thousand distinct CDR3 sequences, about 4% found once; its top ten account for 24%. Sequenced here: PBMCs, sampled 5 days after the yellow fever booster vaccination. This clonotype was obtained from a young man who received the YFV17D yellow fever vaccine.

This CDR3 is CASSALGQGRELFF. The CDR3, as DNA: TGTGCCAGCAGTGCCCTGGGACAGGGGAGGGAGCTGTTTTTT. V gene TRBV7-3 combines with J gene TRBJ2-2, with TRBD1 identical over 10 bases. The germline gives CDR1 SGHTA, CDR2 FQGTGA. J lost 9 bases, V lost 6 bases, and 7 bases had no gene match. The CDR3 loop spans 14 amino acids.